Listed below are T cell receptor beta chains from one sample, sequenced in a study of cytomegalovirus exposure and HLA in healthy donors. Measured with immunoSEQ multiplex PCR; TCRdb has only the in-frame clones, and not every one. The data contain 140,000 or so clones, around 75% of them singletons. Sequencing was performed on PBMCs. These receptors came from a woman aged 30 to 39 in good health and CMV-seronegative. CDR3s include the opening cysteine and the closing phenylalanine or tryptophan. The D gene is left open where the match is weak. Clone size is shown for a subset of rows, as once, few, many or a class of expanded clone.

v_gene,len,j_gene,d_gene,abundance,CDR3nt,CDR3aa
TRBV6-4,14,TRBJ2-1,-,-,TGTGCCAGCAGTGACTCTGGCCCTCCACCCAGGGGGTTCTTC,CASSDSGPPPRGFF
TRBV7-3,18,TRBJ2-2,TRBD2,-,TGTGCCAGCAGCTTATTCGCTTTGGGACTAGCTAACACCGGGGAGCTGTTTTTT,CASSLFALGLANTGELFF
TRBV7-6,14,TRBJ1-2,TRBD1,-,TGTGCCTCCCTTGGAGGGGGCCCCACCGGTGGCTACACCTTC,CASLGGGPTGGYTF
TRBV18,16,TRBJ1-2,TRBD1,-,TGTGCCAGCTCACTTACGGCGACAGGGGGTAATGGTGGCTACACCTTC,CASSLTATGGNGGYTF
TRBV6-1,13,TRBJ2-3,TRBD2,few,TGTGCCAGCAGTGAGGGGGGGGCAGATACGCAGTATTTT,CASSEGGADTQYF
TRBV28,13,TRBJ1-2,TRBD1,-,TGTGCCAGCAGCCCTACAGGGGGCTATGGCTACACCTTC,CASSPTGGYGYTF
TRBV7-8,17,TRBJ1-2,TRBD1,-,TGTGCCAGCAGCTTAGGGTCAGGAGGACAGGGGTCCGGTGGCTACACCTTC,CASSLGSGGQGSGGYTF
TRBV10-3,14,TRBJ2-1,TRBD2,-,TGTGCCATCAGTGATAGCGGGGGGTACAATGAGCAGTTCTTC,CAISDSGGYNEQFF
TRBV4-2,14,TRBJ1-1,TRBD1,-,TGTGCCAGCAGCCTGCAGGGGGTGAACACTGAAGCTTTCTTT,CASSLQGVNTEAFF
TRBV21-1,19,TRBJ1-2,-,-,TGTGCCAGCAGCAAAATTTACCGGGACAGGGAGCATGTTAGCTATGGCTACACCTTC,CASSKIYRDREHVSYGYTF
TRBV7-2,13,TRBJ2-2,TRBD1,-,TGTGCCAGCAGCCCTCAGGGGGCCGGGGAGCTGTTTTTT,CASSPQGAGELFF
TRBV5-4,15,TRBJ2-2,TRBD1,-,TGTGCCAGCAGCTCGGGACAGGCCCCTGGAGGGGAGCTGTTTTTT,CASSSGQAPGGELFF
TRBV19,16,TRBJ2-7,TRBD1,-,TGTGCCAGTAGTATGATACCGGGACAGGGGGCCTTAGAGCAGTACTTC,CASSMIPGQGALEQYF
TRBV14,15,TRBJ1-4,-,-,TGTGCCAGCAGCTACGGAGGGGTCCTCAATGAAAAACTGTTTTTT,CASSYGGVLNEKLFF
TRBV6-1,18,TRBJ1-4,TRBD1,-,TGTGCCAGCAGTGAAGCGGCACAGGGGGCGAGCCCTAATGAAAAACTGTTTTTT,CASSEAAQGASPNEKLFF
TRBV9,15,TRBJ2-7,TRBD2,-,TGTGCCAGCAGCCCACGAGCGGGAGAGGTCCACGAGCAGTACTTC,CASSPRAGEVHEQYF
TRBV5-1,12,TRBJ2-3,-,once,TGCGCCAGCAGCCTGGACTCAGATACGCAGTATTTT,CASSLDSDTQYF
TRBV5-3,13,TRBJ1-1,-,few,TGTGCCAGAAGCTCACATCCGATAACTGAAGCTTTCTTT,CARSSHPITEAFF
TRBV11-3,14,TRBJ2-1,-,-,TGTGCCAGCAGTGGACAGAGCTCCTACAATGAGCAGTTCTTC,CASSGQSSYNEQFF
TRBV28,15,TRBJ1-6,-,-,TGTGCCAGCAGTCCCCGGGTCCCCGGGAATTCACCCCTCCACTTT,CASSPRVPGNSPLHF
TRBV18,17,TRBJ1-1,TRBD1,-,TGTGCCAGCTCACTCTTGGGGCAGGGGGACATGAACACTGAAGCTTTCTTT,CASSLLGQGDMNTEAFF
TRBV6-5,14,TRBJ1-1,-,-,TGTGCCAGCAGTTACCAAGCGGGCCGGACTGAAGCTTTCTTT,CASSYQAGRTEAFF